A single sample is the source of the 27 T cell receptor beta chains below, sequenced in a study of PD-L1 blockade in urothelial cancer. Regarding time point: pretreatment peripheral blood. Generated by immunoSEQ multiplex PCR, the TCRdb table keeps only in-frame clones and is missing some. Seen here are just under 40,000 clones, approximately 89% observed once, and the top ten hold about 11%. The input for sequencing was PBMCs, taken around atezolizumab (anti-PD-L1) treatment. Receptors were obtained from a woman aged 60-75 years with urothelial cancer.

The chain is built from TRBV4-1 and TRBJ2-1, with 8 nucleotides matching TRBD1. V dropped 2 bases and J dropped 5; count of bases not matched to a gene: 5. Germline loops: CDR1 MGHRA, CDR2 YSYEKL. The CDR3 has 15 residues. This CDR3 is CASSQLGTGHNEQFF. The CDR3 bases are TGCGCCAGCAGCCAATTGGGGACAGGACACAATGAGCAGTTCTTC.

The rearrangement uses TRBV5-1 and TRBJ1-1; 9 nucleotides line up with TRBD1. The germline CDR1 and CDR2 sequences are SGHRS and YFSETQ. The CDR3 has 14 residues. V trimming: 0 bases; J trimming: 5 bases; junction bases outside the gene matches: 2. The CDR3 spells CASSLDRGQTEAFF. DNA for the CDR3: TGCGCCAGCAGCTTGGACAGGGGGCAAACTGAAGCTTTCTTT.

Only a few counts were recorded for this clone. This chain connects TRBV28 to TRBJ1-2, with 10 positions matching TRBD1. The CDR3 is 12 residues long. CDR1 MDHEN and CDR2 SYDVKM come from the germline V gene. The junction had 2 bases not matched to a gene; V was cut back by 7 bases and J by 6 bases. The chain's CDR3 is CASKGQGDGYTF. The CDR3 coding sequence is TGTGCCAGCAAAGGACAGGGGGATGGCTACACCTTC.

The rearrangement uses TRBV5-1 and TRBJ2-2; 8 bases are a match to TRBD1. The CDR3 extends over 15 amino acids. J gave up 5 bases and V 2 bases, and 5 bases lay outside the gene matches. Germline CDR1 and CDR2: SGHRS and YFSETQ. This chain's CDR3 is CASSFARQGTGELFF. CDR3 nucleotide sequence: TGCGCCAGCAGCTTTGCCCGACAGGGGACCGGGGAGCTGTTTTTT.

J is TRBJ2-3 and V is TRBV28; D not certain. Germline CDR1 is MDHEN and CDR2 is SYDVKM. The V and J ends lost 1 base and 2 bases respectively, with 10 bases between them. This CDR3 has 15 amino acids. The chain's CDR3 is CASSLSAGYTDTQYF. In nucleotides, the CDR3 is TGTGCCAGCAGTTTATCGGCAGGATACACAGATACGCAGTATTTT.

The V and J genes are TRBV18 and TRBJ1-4; D is unresolved. The length of the CDR3 is 15 residues. Between the trimmed V and J ends, which lost 3 bases and 0 bases, there was a span of 8 bases. CDR1 and CDR2 from the germline V gene are KGHSH and LQKENI. The CDR3 nucleotides read TGTGCCAGCTCACCCTCGCAGGCAACTAATGAAAAACTGTTTTTT. Protein: CASSPSQATNEKLFF.

The chain couples TRBV5-1 to TRBJ2-2; D possibly corresponds to TRBD1 (6 bases). There are 16 residues in the CDR3. With 0 bases removed from V and 4 bases from J, the gap between germline ends came to 13 bases. Germline CDR1 SGHRS, CDR2 YFSETQ. In DNA form, the CDR3 reads TGCGCCAGCAGCTTGGTAGGGACAACCACCACCGGGGAGCTGTTTTTT. Its protein is CASSLVGTTTTGELFF.

This sequence joins TRBV27 and TRBJ1-2, with 8 bases that match TRBD1. Per the germline V gene, CDR1 is MNHEY and CDR2 is SMNVEV (reference sequence). Trimming at V came to 0 bases and at J to 4 bases, leaving 7 bases not matched to a gene. This CDR3 has 16 amino acids. CDR3 sequence: CASSLSRGTGPYGYTF. The CDR3 nucleotides are TGTGCCAGCAGTTTATCCCGGGGGACAGGACCCTATGGCTACACCTTC.

V usage is TRBV28 and J usage is TRBJ2-7, with a possible D match to TRBD1 (6 bases). CDR1 is MDHEN, CDR2 SYDVKM, per germline. The ends were cut back, 3 bases at V and 5 bases at J, with 11 bases in the middle. The CDR3 runs 13 residues. Written as DNA, the CDR3 is TGTGCCAGCAGTTTGGACAGAGTACACGAGCAGTACTTC. Amino acids: CASSLDRVHEQYF.

This chain connects TRBV2 to TRBJ1-1, with TRBD1 matching 7 bases. V was clipped by 2 bases and J by 0 bases; unmatched bases: 3. This CDR3 region has 15 residues. Germline lookup yields CDR1 SNHLY and CDR2 FYNNEI. The chain's CDR3 is CASSEKTGVNTEAFF. The CDR3 region has the DNA TGTGCCAGCAGTGAAAAAACAGGGGTGAACACTGAAGCTTTCTTT.

This chain links TRBV7-8 with TRBJ1-4; weak D call: TRBD1 (5 bases). Germline V CDR1 and CDR2: SGHVS, FQNEAQ. This CDR3 spans 14 amino acids. Between the trimmed V and J ends, which lost 1 base and 6 bases, there was a span of 9 bases. This CDR3 is CASSLVAGYEKLFF. As DNA, the CDR3 is TGTGCCAGCAGCTTAGTGGCAGGGTATGAAAAACTGTTTTTT.

The V and J genes are TRBV4-2 and TRBJ2-7; perhaps TRBD1 as D (6 bases). Germline lookup yields CDR1 LGHNA and CDR2 YNFKEQ. V was cut by 0 bases and J by 4 bases, with 19 bases left in between. CDR3 size: 17 residues. CDR3 coding DNA: TGTGCCAGCAGCCAAGATGAAGGGACCGGGACAATGTACGAGCAGTACTTC. Translated, it gives CASSQDEGTGTMYEQYF.

The chain couples TRBV28 to TRBJ2-7; TRBD2 is a possible D gene (5 bases). Germline CDR1 and CDR2: MDHEN and SYDVKM. Trimming left V 2 bases short and J 4 bases short, with 15 bases between. CDR3 length equals 15 residues. The CDR3 nucleotides are TGTGCCAGCAGTTTACGCTCTGGGGAGTGGTACGAGCAGTACTTC. Translating it yields CASSLRSGEWYEQYF.

The chain combines TRBV5-1 with TRBJ2-7, with a tentative D call TRBD1 (6 bases). The CDR3 loop spans 15 amino acids. Germline CDR1 and CDR2: SGHRS and YFSETQ. Between the trimmed V and J ends, which lost 4 bases and 6 bases, there was a span of 20 bases. The DNA of the CDR3 is TGCGCCAGCAGCCCCGCCGGGACCAGAGGGGGCGAGCAGTACTTC. Amino acid sequence: CASSPAGTRGGEQYF.

V is TRBV15 and J is TRBJ2-7, with unresolved D. Germline V gene sequence: CDR1 LNHNV, CDR2 YYDKDF (reference sequence). The CDR3 contains 15 residues. Trimming removed 1 base from V and 0 bases from J, with 10 bases in between. The CDR3 is CATSRGVESSYEQYF. The DNA for the CDR3 is TGTGCCACCAGCAGAGGCGTGGAGAGCTCCTACGAGCAGTACTTC.

V gene TRBV28 combines with J gene TRBJ2-2; possibly TRBD1 for D (6 bases). Trimming cost V 6 bases and J 2 bases, with 16 bases left between them. The CDR3 runs to 16 residues. Looked up from germline, CDR1 is MDHEN and CDR2 is SYDVKM. CDR3 DNA sequence: TGTGCCAGCAGCCTCAGGGGTCCCCTAAACACCGGGGAGCTGTTTTTT. Translating it yields CASSLRGPLNTGELFF.

This clone was seen just once. V and J are TRBV19 and TRBJ1-3; D not resolved. The V end was cut by 3 bases, the J end by 5 bases, with 14 bases between. CDR3 length: 15 amino acids. Germline loops: CDR1 LNHDA, CDR2 SQIVND (reference sequence). The CDR3 DNA sequence: TGTGCCAGTAGTATGAGCAGGTCGGCGCGAAACACCATATATTTT. Its protein is CASSMSRSARNTIYF. Combining the CDR3 with reference TRBV19 and TRBJ1-3 gives the whole variable domain DGGITQSPKYLFRKEGQNVTLSCEQNLNHDAMYWYRQDPGQGLRLIYYSQIVNDFQKGDIAEGYSVSREKKESFPLTVTSAQKNPTAFYLCASSMSRSARNTIYFGEGSWLTVV.

The rearrangement joins TRBV28 to TRBJ2-3; 9 bases are a match to TRBD2. Germline V gives CDR1 MDHEN, CDR2 SYDVKM. CDR3 length: 15 amino acids. Trimming cost V 5 bases and J 3 bases; bases outside gene matches: 6. CDR3 coding DNA: TGTGCCAGCAGTCTTAGCGGGAGTGGGACAGATACGCAGTATTTT. This translates into CASSLSGSGTDTQYF.

The rearrangement links TRBV6-5 to TRBJ2-1; D perhaps matches TRBD2 (5 bases). V lost 2 bases to trimming and J lost 13 bases, with 15 bases between them. The CDR3 spans 13 residues. Germline V gives CDR1 MNHEY, CDR2 SVGAGI. CDR3 residues: CASSYPASGYQFF. CDR3 in DNA: TGTGCCAGCAGTTACCCCGCAAGCGGCTATCAGTTCTTC.

This chain uses TRBV18 with TRBJ1-2; TRBD1 agrees at 8 bases. V shed 6 bases and J 2 bases; nucleotides not matched to a gene: 5. Germline CDR1 reads KGHSH; CDR2 reads LQKENI. CDR3 length: 14 residues. The CDR3 spells CASSPSGGNYGYTF. The CDR3 nucleotides read TGTGCCAGCTCCCCCTCAGGGGGCAACTATGGCTACACCTTC.

The chain combines TRBV19 with TRBJ2-2, with 9 bases matching TRBD2. Germline V gene data show CDR1 as LNHDA and CDR2 as SQIVND (reference sequence). Trimming removed 6 bases from V and 4 bases from J; junction bases left unmatched: 12. This CDR3 is built from 17 residues. The CDR3 loop is CASRIQELAGSTGELFF. In DNA form, the CDR3 reads TGTGCCAGTAGAATTCAGGAGCTAGCGGGAAGCACCGGGGAGCTGTTTTTT.

This chain connects TRBV7-9 to TRBJ2-3, with 8 bases lining up with TRBD1. J gave up 0 bases and V 5 bases, and 10 bases lay outside the gene matches. CDR1 is SEHNR, CDR2 FQNEAQ, per germline (reference sequence). The CDR3 length is 17 residues. The CDR3 DNA reads as TGTGCCAGCAGCGTTAGGGGGACAGGTCGGAGCACAGATACGCAGTATTTT. It translates to CASSVRGTGRSTDTQYF.

V usage is TRBV4-1 and J usage is TRBJ1-5; 9 bases fit TRBD1. Per the germline V gene, CDR1 is MGHRA and CDR2 is YSYEKL. The V segment lost 4 bases and the J segment 7 bases; nucleotides outside the gene matches: 5. CDR3 length: 14 amino acids. CDR3 coding DNA: TGCGCCAGCAGCCTACAGGGGGCAGGCCAGCCCCAGCATTTT. This sequence encodes CASSLQGAGQPQHF.

This chain uses TRBV11-3 with TRBJ2-7; tentative D call: TRBD1 (6 bases). The germline gives CDR1 SGHNT, CDR2 YENEEA. Trimming took 5 bases from V and 0 from J, leaving 11 bases between them. This CDR3 has 14 amino acids. CDR3 region: CASSPGTNSYEQYF. CDR3 DNA sequence: TGTGCCAGCAGCCCCGGGACAAACTCCTACGAGCAGTACTTC.

This chain joins TRBV6-5 and TRBJ2-7; D might be TRBD1 (5 bases). Trimming pared 5 bases from V and 2 bases from J, leaving 16 bases between. This CDR3 has 15 amino acids. Germline-derived CDR1 and CDR2 are MNHEY and SVGAGI. CDR3 residues: CASSGALDIPYEQYF. CDR3 DNA: TGTGCCAGCAGTGGGGCTCTCGACATCCCCTACGAGCAGTACTTC.

The chain joins TRBV5-8 to TRBJ2-1; D possibly corresponds to TRBD2 (7 bases). V lost 6 bases and J 5 bases, leaving 18 bases between the germline ends. The CDR3 runs to 15 residues. CDR1 is SGHTS, CDR2 YDEGEE, per germline. The CDR3 spells CASNTKGGAHNEQFF. The CDR3 DNA reads as TGTGCCAGCAACACGAAGGGGGGGGCACACAATGAGCAGTTCTTC.

The gene calls are TRBV4-1 and TRBJ1-5; unclear D gene. Germline V gene lookup returns CDR1 MGHRA and CDR2 YSYEKL. V was pared by 0 bases and J by 5 bases, with 8 bases between. The CDR3 runs 14 residues. This CDR3 is CASSQEIPYQPQHF. CDR3 sequence (DNA): TGCGCCAGCAGCCAAGAAATCCCGTATCAGCCCCAGCATTTT.